Sequencing of this T cell receptor beta chain was carried out in a study of human T cells and chemical hapten exposure (dated by TCRdb to about 2021). As for the study more broadly: For sensitization, 2% DPC in acetone was applied to a 2 cm by 2 cm area of upper inner arm skin. Patch testing on the upper back used Finn chambers containing 0.01% DPC, with scoring done after 6 days according to International Contact Dermatitis Research Group standards. The mostly female patient cohort included alopecia areata with under or over 50% scalp involvement, alopecia totalis and alopecia universalis. Weekly therapeutic DPC doses were additionally applied to the scalp of patients throughout the roughly 26-week study period. In alopecia patients, the study followed how the peripheral blood TCR repertoire changed in vivo over primary and secondary sensitization to diphenylcyclopropenone (DPC), a hapten. Blood samples were taken from patients before sensitization (week 0) and at 2, 6 and about 24 weeks after DPC sensitization. Libraries were pooled for sequencing, and variation in per-sample TCR yields was attributed mainly to small differences in library volumes within the pool. Approximately 28 alopecia patients gave blood for TCR sequencing at one to four time points (pre-sensitization, 2, 6 and 24 weeks). Overall study outcomes, separate from this receptor: All patients had alopecia, a presumed autoimmune disease, so their immune response might differ from that of healthy individuals. DPC sensitization did not change the number of TCRs with a frequency above 1 in 1000, and there was no evidence of changes in global repertoire structure. After repeated subsampling, changes were observed in the strength of the expansion versus patch-test correlation and in the threshold at which the correlation became significant. Significantly more large CDR3 similarity clusters were formed by expanded TCRs than by pre-sensitization or healthy control sets, consistent with antigen-driven responses. Patch test score was positively correlated with the number of PT1 expanded TCRs, with significance at thresholds 8, 16 and 32 but not at 4.

There are many counts of this clonotype. The antigen this receptor binds is unknown. Base quality data are lacking; no much larger clone is found one base away. The germline ends are 33 bases apart after V is trimmed by 3 bases and J by 2 bases. In the germline V gene, CDR1 corresponds to SGHTA and CDR2 to FQGNSA. The CDR3 covers 22 residues, taking in both the cysteine and the phenylalanine. Of all the DNA, just the CDR3 is kept, 66 bases in frame from base 1. The time point label, as the study defines it: pre-sensitization, week 0. The label giving this sample's treatment or condition can be read as: therapeutic diphenylcyclopropenone sensitization with weekly scalp DPC. Blood at each patch-test visit was drawn before the patch test was applied. To be eligible, patients had to be aged 18 to 70, diagnosed with alopecia and judged suitable for DPC therapy, while pregnant patients were excluded. Total RNA was isolated from unfractionated whole blood collected in Tempus Blood RNA tubes.

The library was built by means of RACE. The sequencing machine was a NextSeq 500. During library preparation, unique molecular identifiers were attached to individual cDNA molecules so that TCRs could be counted in a quantitative, reproducible way. Both TCR alpha and TCR beta chains were sequenced from each blood RNA sample. Under the source paper's analysis protocol: Samples had a median of about 96,000 TCRs, with a range from 23,224 to 690,600. The Decombinator software suite was used to annotate the V, J and CDR3 of the TCR reads. To make PS versus PT1 abundance plots, every sample was subsampled to the same number of TCRs (28,000). TCRs were defined as expanded if absent before sensitization and observed at least eight times at the 2-week time point. Through fastp at Q25 and MiXCR, TCRdb rebuilt clones from the public reads, retaining in-frame beta chains. Under each unique CDR3 protein, matching rows form one entry showing the most common genes and DNA. Here the V and J calls rest on TCRdb's processing, not on the authors' analysis. This sample comprises more than 50,000 distinct CDR3 sequences, roughly 6.7% of them detected only once. The top ten hold about 1.5% of the sample.

The TCR comes from a woman in her twenties or thirties with alopecia areata. Some clones in this sample may be carry-over from other donors' samples. The chain is encoded by TRBV7-2 joined to TRBJ2-3; no confident D gene assignment can be made. The specimen comprised whole blood, sampled in connection with sensitization to the hapten diphenylcyclopropenone (DPC). The CDR3 reads CASSLALPDQTRNHPFTDTQYF. The DNA sequence is as follows: TGTGCCAGCAGCTTGGCGCTACCCGACCAGACAAGGAACCACCCTTTCACAGATACGCAGTATTTT.